This T cell receptor (beta chain) was documented in a study of T cells in narcolepsy. General study points: No autoreactive T cell clone sequences appeared in some memory CD4+ repertoires.

The method was immunoSEQ multiplex PCR; TCRdb's version includes in-frame clones alone and lacks a portion of them. The sample carries fewer than 30,000 clones, approximately 85% recorded once. A word on this clone: Its target is unknown.

The CDR3 covers 14 residues. With 5 bases clipped from V and 4 bases from J, the junction kept 5 bases outside the gene matches. Germline V CDR1 and CDR2: SGHAT, FQNNGV. The origin of this receptor is a human donor with narcolepsy. The J gene is TRBJ2-5, the V gene TRBV11-2, with 9 bases aligning to TRBD2. Specimen: CD45RA- memory CD4+ T cells from PBMCs. CDR3 protein: CASSRTTSGETQYF. For the CDR3, the DNA is TGTGCCAGCAGCCGGACGACTAGCGGAGAGACCCAGTACTTC.